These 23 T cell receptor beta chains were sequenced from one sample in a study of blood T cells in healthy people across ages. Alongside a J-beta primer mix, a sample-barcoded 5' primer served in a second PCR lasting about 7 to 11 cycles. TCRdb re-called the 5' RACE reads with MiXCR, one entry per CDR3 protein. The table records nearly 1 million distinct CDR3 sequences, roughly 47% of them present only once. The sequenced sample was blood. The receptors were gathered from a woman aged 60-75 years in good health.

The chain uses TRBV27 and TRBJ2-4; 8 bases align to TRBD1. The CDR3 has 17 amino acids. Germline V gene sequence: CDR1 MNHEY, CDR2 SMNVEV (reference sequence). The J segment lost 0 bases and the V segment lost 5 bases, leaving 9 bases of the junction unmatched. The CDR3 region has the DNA TGTGCCAGCAGTCCCCGGACAGGGAGTCTAGCCAAAAACATTCAGTACTTC. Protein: CASSPRTGSLAKNIQYF.

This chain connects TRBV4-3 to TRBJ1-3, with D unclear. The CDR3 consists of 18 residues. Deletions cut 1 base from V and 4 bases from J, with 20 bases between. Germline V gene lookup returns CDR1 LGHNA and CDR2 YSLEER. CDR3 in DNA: TGCGCCAGCAGCCAAGTTTTACCGGGGTCATCTCAAGGAAACACCATATATTTT. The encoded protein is CASSQVLPGSSQGNTIYF.

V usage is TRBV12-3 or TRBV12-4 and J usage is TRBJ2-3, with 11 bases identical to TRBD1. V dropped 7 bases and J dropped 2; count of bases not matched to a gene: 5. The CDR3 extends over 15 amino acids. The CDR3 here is CASTGDRGFTDTQYF. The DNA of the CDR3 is TGTGCCAGCACTGGGGACAGGGGGTTCACAGATACGCAGTATTTT.

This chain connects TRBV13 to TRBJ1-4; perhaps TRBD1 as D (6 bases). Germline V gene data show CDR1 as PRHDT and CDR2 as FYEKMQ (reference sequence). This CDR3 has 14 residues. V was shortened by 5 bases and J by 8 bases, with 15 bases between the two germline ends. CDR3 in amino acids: CASSPRGGIEKLFF. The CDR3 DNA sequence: TGTGCCAGCAGCCCGCGAGGGGGGATCGAAAAACTGTTTTTT. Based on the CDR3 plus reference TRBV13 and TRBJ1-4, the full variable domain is AAGVIQSPRHLIKEKRETATLKCYPIPRHDTVYWYQQGPGQDPQFLISFYEKMQSDKGSIPDRFSAQQFSDYHSELNMSSLELGDSALYFCASSPRGGIEKLFFGSGTQLSVL.

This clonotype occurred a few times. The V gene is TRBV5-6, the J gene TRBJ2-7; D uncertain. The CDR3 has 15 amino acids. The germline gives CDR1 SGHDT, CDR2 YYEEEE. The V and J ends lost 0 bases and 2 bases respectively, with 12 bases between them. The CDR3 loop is CASSLGADGPYEQYF. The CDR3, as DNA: TGTGCCAGCAGCTTGGGGGCGGACGGACCCTACGAGCAGTACTTC. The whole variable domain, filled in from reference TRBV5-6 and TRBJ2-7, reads DAGVTQSPTHLIKTRGQQVTLRCSPKSGHDTVSWYQQALGQGPQFIFQYYEEEERQRGNFPDRFSGHQFPNYSSELNVNALLLGDSALYLCASSLGADGPYEQYFGPGTRLTVT.

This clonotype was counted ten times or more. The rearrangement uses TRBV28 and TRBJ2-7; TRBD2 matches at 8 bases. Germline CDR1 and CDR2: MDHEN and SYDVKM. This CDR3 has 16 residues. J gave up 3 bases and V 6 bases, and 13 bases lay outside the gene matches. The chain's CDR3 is CASSQLGGRRGYEQYF. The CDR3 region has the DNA TGTGCCAGCAGCCAGCTGGGCGGGAGGCGTGGCTACGAGCAGTACTTC.

The CDR3 DNA reads TGCGCCAGCAGACAAAAGAGATCCCGAATCGACTCCTACGAGCAGTACTTC. Its protein product is CASRQKRSRIDSYEQYF. The chain employs TRBV23-1 and TRBJ2-7; D not resolved. TRBV23-1 is treated as an ORF (open reading frame) with a function not yet certain. V was clipped by 6 bases and J by 0 bases, with 21 bases between them. CDR3 length equals 17 residues.

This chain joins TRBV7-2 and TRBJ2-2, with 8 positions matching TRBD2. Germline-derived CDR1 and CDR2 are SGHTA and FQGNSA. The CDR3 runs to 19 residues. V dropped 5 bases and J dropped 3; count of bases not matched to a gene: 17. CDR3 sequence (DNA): TGTGCCAGCAGCAGTCAGGGGACTAGAGCCTTGGGTGACACCGGGGAGCTGTTTTTT. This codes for CASSSQGTRALGDTGELFF. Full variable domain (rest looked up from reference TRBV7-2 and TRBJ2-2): GAGVSQSPSNKVTEKGKDVELRCDPISGHTALYWYRQSLGQGLEFLIYFQGNSAPDKSGLPSDRFSAERTGGSVSTLTIQRTQQEDSAVYLCASSSQGTRALGDTGELFFGEGSRLTVL.

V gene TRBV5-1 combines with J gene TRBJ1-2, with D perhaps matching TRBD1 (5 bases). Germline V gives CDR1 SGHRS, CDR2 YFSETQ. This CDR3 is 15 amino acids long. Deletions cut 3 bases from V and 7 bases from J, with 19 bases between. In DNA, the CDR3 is TGCGCCAGCAGCTCAACTACCCCCCCGGGGGTTGGCTACACCTTC. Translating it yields CASSSTTPPGVGYTF.

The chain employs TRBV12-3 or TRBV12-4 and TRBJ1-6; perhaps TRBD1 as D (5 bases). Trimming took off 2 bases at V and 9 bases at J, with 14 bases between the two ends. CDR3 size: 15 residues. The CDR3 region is CASSLFSGERSPLHF. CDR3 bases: TGTGCCAGCAGTTTATTTTCGGGGGAGCGTTCACCCCTCCACTTT.

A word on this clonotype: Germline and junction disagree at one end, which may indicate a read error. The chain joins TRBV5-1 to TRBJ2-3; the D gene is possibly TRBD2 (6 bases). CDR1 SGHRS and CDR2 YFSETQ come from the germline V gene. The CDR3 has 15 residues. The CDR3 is CASSWTTPSTDTQYF. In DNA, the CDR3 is TGCGCCAGCAGCTGGACTACCCCTAGCACGGATACGCAGTATTTT.

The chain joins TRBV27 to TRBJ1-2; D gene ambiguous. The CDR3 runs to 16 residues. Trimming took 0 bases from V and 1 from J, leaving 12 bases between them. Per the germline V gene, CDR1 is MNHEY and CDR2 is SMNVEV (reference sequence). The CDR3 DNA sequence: TGTGCCAGCAGTTTATCGGCCGGAGAACTTAACTATGGCTACACCTTC. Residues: CASSLSAGELNYGYTF.

CDR3 residues: CASRSGPTVTYEQYF. The CDR3 DNA reads TGTGCCAGTAGAAGTGGGCCGACCGTAACCTACGAGCAGTACTTC. This chain connects TRBV19 to TRBJ2-7; D unresolved. The CDR3 sequence is 15 residues long. The germline V gene encodes CDR1 LNHDA and CDR2 SQIVND (reference sequence). Trimming cost V 6 bases and J 2 bases, with 17 bases left between them.

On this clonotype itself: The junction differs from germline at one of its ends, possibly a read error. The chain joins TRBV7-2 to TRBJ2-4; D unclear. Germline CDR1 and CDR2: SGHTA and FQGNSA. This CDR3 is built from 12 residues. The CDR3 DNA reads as TGTGCCAACAGCTCAGACTTCATCAGGCAGTACTTC. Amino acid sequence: CANSSDFIRQYF.

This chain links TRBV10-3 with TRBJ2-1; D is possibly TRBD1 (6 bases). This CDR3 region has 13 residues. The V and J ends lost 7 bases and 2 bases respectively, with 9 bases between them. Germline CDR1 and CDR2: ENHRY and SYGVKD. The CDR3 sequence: CAIKGQTYNEQFF. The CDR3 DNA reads TGTGCCATCAAGGGACAAACCTACAATGAGCAGTTCTTC.

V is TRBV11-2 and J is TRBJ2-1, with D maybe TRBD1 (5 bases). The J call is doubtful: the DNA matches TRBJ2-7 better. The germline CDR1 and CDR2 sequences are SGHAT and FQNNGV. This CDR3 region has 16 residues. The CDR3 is CASSLGTWGSYNEQYF. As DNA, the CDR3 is TGTGCCAGCAGCTTAGGGACGTGGGGCTCCTACAATGAGCAGTACTTC.

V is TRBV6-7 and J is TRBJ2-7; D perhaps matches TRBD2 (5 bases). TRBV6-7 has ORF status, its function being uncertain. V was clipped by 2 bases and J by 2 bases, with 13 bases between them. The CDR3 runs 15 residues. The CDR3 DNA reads TGTGCCAGCAGTTACGAGGGATTGGAGACCTACGAGCAGTACTTC. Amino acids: CASSYEGLETYEQYF.

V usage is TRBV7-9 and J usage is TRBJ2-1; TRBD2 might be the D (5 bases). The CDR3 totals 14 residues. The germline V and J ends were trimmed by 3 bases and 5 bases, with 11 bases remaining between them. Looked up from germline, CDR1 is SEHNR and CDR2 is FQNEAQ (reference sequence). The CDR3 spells CASSFKRNNNEQFF. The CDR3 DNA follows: TGTGCCAGCAGCTTTAAGCGGAACAACAATGAGCAGTTCTTC. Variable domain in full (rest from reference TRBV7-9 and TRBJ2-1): DTGVSQNPRHKITKRGQNVTFRCDPISEHNRLYWYRQTLGQGPEFLTYFQNEAQLEKSRLLSDRFSAERPKGSFSTLEIQRTEQGDSAMYLCASSFKRNNNEQFFGPGTRLTVL.

The CDR3 loop reads CASSSDFNEQFF. The CDR3 coding sequence is TGTGCCAGCAGCTCCGACTTCAATGAGCAGTTCTTC. This chain links TRBV11-2 with TRBJ2-1; D remains ambiguous. The CDR3 totals 12 residues. V was cut by 4 bases and J by 6 bases, with 7 bases left in between. The germline V gene has CDR1 SGHAT and CDR2 FQNNGV.

The CDR3 bases are TGTGCCAGCAGGGCTAGCGCCACCACCAATGAGCAGTACTTC. Its protein is CASRASATTNEQYF. The chain has TRBV21-1 and TRBJ2-5; no DNA check was done on the table's D call, TRBD2. TRBV21-1 is described as a pseudogene. The CDR3 extends over 14 amino acids.

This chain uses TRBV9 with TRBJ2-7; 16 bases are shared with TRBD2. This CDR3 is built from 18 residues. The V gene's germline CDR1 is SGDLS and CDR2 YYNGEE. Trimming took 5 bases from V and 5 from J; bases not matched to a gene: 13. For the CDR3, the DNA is TGTGCCAGCAGTGCAGGGGGACTAGCGGGAGGGCCTAGGAACGAGCAGTACTTC. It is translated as CASSAGGLAGGPRNEQYF.

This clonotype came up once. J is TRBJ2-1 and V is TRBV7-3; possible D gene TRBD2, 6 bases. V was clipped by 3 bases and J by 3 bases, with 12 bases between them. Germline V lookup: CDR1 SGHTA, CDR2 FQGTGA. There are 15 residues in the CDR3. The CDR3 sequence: CASSLQTRGYNEQFF. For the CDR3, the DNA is TGTGCCAGCAGCTTGCAGACTAGGGGCTACAATGAGCAGTTCTTC.

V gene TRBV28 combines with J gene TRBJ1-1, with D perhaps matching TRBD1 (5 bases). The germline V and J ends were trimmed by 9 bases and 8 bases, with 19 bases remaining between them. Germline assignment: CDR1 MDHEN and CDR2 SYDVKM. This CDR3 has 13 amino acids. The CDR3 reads CASAFWGATEAFF. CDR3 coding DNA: TGTGCCAGTGCGTTTTGGGGCGCCACCGAAGCTTTCTTT. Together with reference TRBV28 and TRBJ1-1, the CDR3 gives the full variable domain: DVKVTQSSRYLVKRTGEKVFLECVQDMDHENMFWYRQDPGLGLRLIYFSYDVKMKEKGDIPEGYSVSREKKERFSLILESASTNQTSMYLCASAFWGATEAFFGQGTRLTVV.